This T cell receptor (beta chain) was observed in a study of cytomegalovirus exposure and HLA in healthy donors. The PCR was carried out with 60 Vbeta primers and 13 Jbeta primers. Here immunoSEQ multiplex PCR was the method, and the copy in TCRdb shows in-frame clones only, minus some. The data show around 100,000 clones, over 60% seen once. The study, taken as a whole, reports: A link between a missense DCLRE1C variant and TCR beta V- and J-gene trimming emerged from a later analysis.

As regards this clone: Its antigen remains unknown.

This receptor was identified in a man between 18 and 35 years old in good health and CMV-seropositive. Sequences were obtained from PBMCs.

CDR3 bases: TGTGCCAGCACCGGACCCGGGACAGGGAACCAGCCCCAGCATTTT. As protein: CASTGPGTGNQPQHF. V is TRBV28 and J is TRBJ1-5; 9 nucleotides line up with TRBD1. V lost 7 bases to trimming and J lost 7 bases; unmatched junction nucleotides: 11. CDR1 MDHEN and CDR2 SYDVKM come from the germline V gene. The CDR3 sequence is 15 residues long.